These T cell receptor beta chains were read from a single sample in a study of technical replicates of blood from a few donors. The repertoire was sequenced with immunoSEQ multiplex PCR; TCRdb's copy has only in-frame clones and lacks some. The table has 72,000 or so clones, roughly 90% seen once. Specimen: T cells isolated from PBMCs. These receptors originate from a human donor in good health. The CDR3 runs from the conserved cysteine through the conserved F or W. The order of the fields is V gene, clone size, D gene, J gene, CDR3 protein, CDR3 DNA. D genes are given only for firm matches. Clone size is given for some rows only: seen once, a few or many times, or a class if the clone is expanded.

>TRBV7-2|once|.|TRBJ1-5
CASSFTTAGNQPQHF
TGTGCCAGCAGCTTCACGACAGCCGGCAATCAGCCCCAGCATTTT
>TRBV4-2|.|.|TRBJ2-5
CASSLEVLALGDQETQYF
TGTGCCAGCAGCTTAGAGGTCCTAGCGCTAGGCGACCAAGAGACCCAGTACTTC
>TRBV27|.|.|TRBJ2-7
CASSPLTLSHEQYF
TGTGCCAGCAGTCCCCTGACTCTTTCCCACGAGCAGTACTTC
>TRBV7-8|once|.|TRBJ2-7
CASSLEWGEAYEQYF
TGTGCCAGCAGCTTGGAGTGGGGGGAAGCCTACGAGCAGTACTTC
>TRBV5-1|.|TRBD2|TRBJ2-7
CASSTLAGGPEQYF
TGCGCCAGCAGTACTCTAGCGGGAGGGCCCGAGCAGTACTTC
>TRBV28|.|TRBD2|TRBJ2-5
CASSLAGDGETQYF
TGTGCCAGCAGTTTAGCGGGAGATGGGGAGACCCAGTACTTC
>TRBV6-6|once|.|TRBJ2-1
CASSYSTAGLEQFF
TGTGCCAGCAGTTACTCGACGGCAGGGCTTGAGCAGTTCTTC
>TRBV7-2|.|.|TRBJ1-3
CASRTGIGGNTIYF
TGTGCCAGCAGGACCGGGATCGGGGGAAACACCATATATTTT
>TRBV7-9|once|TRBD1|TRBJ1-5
CASSWTGEPQHF
TGTGCCAGCAGCTGGACAGGGGAGCCCCAGCATTTT
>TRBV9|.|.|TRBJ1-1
CASSVQVNTEAFF
TGTGCCAGCAGCGTACAGGTTAACACTGAAGCTTTCTTT
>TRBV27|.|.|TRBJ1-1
CARGALNVVAAFF
TGTGCCAGGGGGGCTTTAAATGTCGTTGCAGCTTTCTTT
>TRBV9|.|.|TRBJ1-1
CASSAHQGRNTEAFF
TGTGCCAGCAGCGCTCATCAGGGAAGGAACACTGAAGCTTTCTTT
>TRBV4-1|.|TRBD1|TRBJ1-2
CASSQPTGGYGYTF
TGCGCCAGCAGCCAACCGACAGGGGGGTATGGCTACACCTTC
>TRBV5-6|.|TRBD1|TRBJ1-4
CASSWSTGVNEKLFF
TGTGCCAGCAGCTGGTCGACAGGGGTGAATGAAAAACTGTTTTTT
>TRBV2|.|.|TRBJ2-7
CASSDDTSRREQYF
TGTGCCAGCAGTGACGACACCTCCAGACGCGAGCAGTACTTC
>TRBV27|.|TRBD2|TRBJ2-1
CASSLYPGGPGNEQFF
TGTGCCAGCAGTTTATACCCGGGAGGCCCCGGAAATGAGCAGTTCTTC
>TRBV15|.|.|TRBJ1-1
CATSRLDRNTEAFF
TGTGCCACCAGCAGACTGGACAGGAACACTGAAGCTTTCTTT
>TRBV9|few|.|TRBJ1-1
CASSGGVRNTEAFF
TGTGCCAGCAGCGGGGGGGTTCGGAACACTGAAGCTTTCTTT
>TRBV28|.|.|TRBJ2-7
CASSSTSQYF
TGTGCCAGCAGTTCTACGAGCCAGTACTTC
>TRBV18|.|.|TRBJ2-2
CASSPEGGELFF
TGTGCCAGCTCACCAGAGGGAGGGGAGCTGTTTTTT
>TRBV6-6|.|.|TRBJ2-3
CASSYLGGGTDTQYF
TGTGCCAGCAGTTACTTGGGAGGTGGCACAGATACGCAGTATTTT
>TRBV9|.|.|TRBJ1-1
CASSGGLMNTEAFF
TGTGCCAGCAGCGGGGGACTGATGAACACTGAAGCTTTCTTT